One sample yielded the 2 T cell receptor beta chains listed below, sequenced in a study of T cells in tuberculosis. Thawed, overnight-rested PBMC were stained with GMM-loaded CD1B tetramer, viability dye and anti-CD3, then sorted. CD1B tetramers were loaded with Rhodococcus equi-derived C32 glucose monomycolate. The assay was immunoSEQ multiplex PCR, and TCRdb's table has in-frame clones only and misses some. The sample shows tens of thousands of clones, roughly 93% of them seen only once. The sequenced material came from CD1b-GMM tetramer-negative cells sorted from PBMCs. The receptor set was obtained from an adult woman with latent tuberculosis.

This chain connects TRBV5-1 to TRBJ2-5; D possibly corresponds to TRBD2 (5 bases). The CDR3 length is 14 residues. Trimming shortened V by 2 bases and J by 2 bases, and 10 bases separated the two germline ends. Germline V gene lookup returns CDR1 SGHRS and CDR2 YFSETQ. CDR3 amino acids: CASSFGTGQETQYF. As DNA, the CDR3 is TGCGCCAGCAGCTTCGGTACGGGGCAAGAGACCCAGTACTTC. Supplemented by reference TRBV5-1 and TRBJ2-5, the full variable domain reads KAGVTQTPRYLIKTRGQQVTLSCSPISGHRSVSWYQQTPGQGLQFLFEYFSETQRNKGNFPGRFSGRQFSNSRSEMNVSTLELGDSALYLCASSFGTGQETQYFGPGTRLLVL.

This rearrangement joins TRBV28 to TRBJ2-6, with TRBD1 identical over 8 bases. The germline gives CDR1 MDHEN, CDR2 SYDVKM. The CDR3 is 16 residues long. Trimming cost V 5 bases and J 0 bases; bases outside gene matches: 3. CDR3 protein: CASSTGGLSGANVLTF. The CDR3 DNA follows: TGTGCCAGCAGTACAGGGGGGCTCTCTGGGGCCAACGTCCTGACTTTC.